This T cell receptor beta chain was recorded in a study of radiation and T cells in renal cell carcinoma (dated by TCRdb to about 2020). About the full investigation: In total, approximately 53 samples, comprising 26 tumors and around 27 peripheral blood samples, were subjected to TCR beta sequencing. A total of 3.5 million to 4.5 million unique CDR3 nucleotide sequences, encoding 2.5 million to 3 million unique CDR3 amino acid sequences, were found across all 50 or so samples.

Overall results and qualifications from the work: Effects of radiation dose or scheduling on the TCR repertoire could not be addressed with the single-armed trial design. Because only small tumor regions of approximately 0.93 g were available, intratumoral heterogeneity was not captured. Irradiated tumors contained more dominant CDR3 motifs, and these motifs occupied a larger share of the repertoire than in control tumors. An increase in top tumor clonotypes in blood was observed from baseline to 2 weeks post-radiation, followed by contraction by 4 weeks, which was taken to suggest transient expansion of tumor-resident clones. Higher TCR clonality was observed in irradiated tumors than in controls, with an average of roughly 54% of the repertoire accounted for by the top 100 clonotypes, compared with around 40% in nephrectomy-only tumors. Because no pretreatment tumor biopsies were available, whether clonotypes were present in the tumor at baseline could not be determined.

Inclusive of the bounding cysteine and phenylalanine, the CDR3 is 15 residues long. Left in the record is the CDR3 DNA by itself, 45 bases read in frame from the first base. V loses 6 bases, J loses 4 bases, and the germline ends lie 18 bases apart. In the germline V gene (reference sequence), CDR1 corresponds to SGHAT and CDR2 to FQDESV. TCR beta libraries were generated from genomic DNA with the immunoSEQ kit, following the manufacturer's recommendations. To prepare the libraries, a first multiplex PCR with proprietary primers was run, followed by a second PCR that added unique barcodes, and a bead cleanup was done after each round. Each sample batch included a kit-provided positive control reaction and a negative control reaction. The final libraries were assessed on an Agilent 4200 TapeStation D1000 ScreenTape, pooled by volume, and quantified by qPCR. An Illumina NextSeq500 fitted with a MidOutput 150-cycle cartridge performed the sequencing, running 156 Read1 cycles and 15 Index1 cycles with the kit's custom primers. The pooled library was loaded at 0.85 to 1 pM, with a roughly 20% PhiX control spiked in. In the paper's pipeline: The vendor-processed data were analyzed in R, and a clonotype was defined as all T cells that share the same CDR3 nucleotide sequence. In the clone abundance analyses, frequencies were normalized to the 10,000 most abundant clones in each sample. Public T cell clones, which averaged fewer than five per sample, were removed prior to analysis. Dominant motif analysis used ImmunoMap with the PAM10 matrix, gap penalty 30 and homology threshold 0.3; motifs with cumulative frequency at least 0.01 counted as dominant. An abundance difference of at least 32-fold between compartments was the criterion for calling clonotypes tumor-enriched or baseline blood-enriched. Tumor-blood repertoire similarity was measured with the Baroni-Urbani and Buser coefficient, and groups were compared using two-tailed Wilcoxon tests in R. In TCRdb, the immuneACCESS table is reduced to in-frame sequences with V and J assigned. These tables do not hold every clone; where another copy was compared, an unresolved V gene accounts for under half, and the others remain unexplained. The DNA was the basis for D and trimming; V, J and clone size are from that table. For this sample the table gives about 24,000 clones, of which about 51% were detected only once. The top ten hold 16% of the sample.

With respect to this clone: What antigen it recognizes has not been identified. Base-call qualities are not available, and no considerably larger clone is one nucleotide away.

Taken with the paper, the label for time point translates to: tumor resected at nephrectomy. This specimen's treatment or condition label, per the study, means: 15 Gy SBRT to primary tumor, nephrectomy 4 weeks later. Samples were obtained from a clinical trial, in which 15 Gy stereotactic body radiation therapy was delivered to primary renal cell carcinomas and nephrectomy was performed 4 weeks later. All patients had renal cell carcinoma with clear cell pathology. The tumors were dissociated mechanically, digested with collagenase/hyaluronidase at 37 degrees C, processed in gentleMACS C tubes, and kept in liquid nitrogen. Genomic DNA for TCR sequencing was prepared using the QIAamp DNA Blood Mini Kit (Qiagen). The analyses included only samples that passed all quality control checks.

The V gene is TRBV11-1 and the J gene is TRBJ2-5; TRBD1 could be the D gene, as 6 bases match. The TCR comes from a woman aged 45-60 years with renal cell carcinoma. Sample: tumor tissue, taken from a patient whose treatment included radiotherapy and nephrectomy. The DNA sequence follows: TGTGCCAGCAGAGGTGGGAACAGGGTGAGAGAGACCCAGTACTTC. Its product reads: CASRGGNRVRETQYF.